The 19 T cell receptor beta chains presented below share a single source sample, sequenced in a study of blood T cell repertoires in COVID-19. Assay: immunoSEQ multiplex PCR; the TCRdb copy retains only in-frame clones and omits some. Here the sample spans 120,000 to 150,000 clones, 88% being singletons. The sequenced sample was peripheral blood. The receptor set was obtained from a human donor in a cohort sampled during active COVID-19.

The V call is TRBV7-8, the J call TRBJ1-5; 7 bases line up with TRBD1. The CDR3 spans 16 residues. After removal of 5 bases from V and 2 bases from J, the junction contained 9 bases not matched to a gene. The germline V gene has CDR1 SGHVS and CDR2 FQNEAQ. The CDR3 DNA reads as TGTGCCAGCAGCACGGGACAGTCGGCTGGCAATCAGCCCCAGCATTTT. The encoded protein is CASSTGQSAGNQPQHF. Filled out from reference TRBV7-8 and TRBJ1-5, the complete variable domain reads GAGVSQSPRYKVAKRGQDVALRCDPISGHVSLFWYQQALGQGPEFLTYFQNEAQLDKSGLPSDRFFAERPEGSVSTLKIQRTQQEDSAVYLCASSTGQSAGNQPQHFGDGTRLSIL.

The CDR3 spells CASSPGGSGVDPQHF. Here the CDR3 DNA reads TGTGCCAGCTCACCGGGAGGTTCGGGGGTCGATCCCCAGCATTTT. The rearrangement links TRBV18 to TRBJ1-5, with D tentatively TRBD1 (5 bases). CDR1 and CDR2 (germline): KGHSH, LQKENI. CDR3 length: 15 residues. The ends were cut back, 3 bases at V and 10 bases at J, with 19 bases in the middle.

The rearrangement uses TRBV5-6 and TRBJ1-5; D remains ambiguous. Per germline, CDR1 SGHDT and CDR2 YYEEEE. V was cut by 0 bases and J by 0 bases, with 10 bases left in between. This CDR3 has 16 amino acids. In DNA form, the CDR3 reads TGTGCCAGCAGCTTGGGGGCCTCTTCTAGCAATCAGCCCCAGCATTTT. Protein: CASSLGASSSNQPQHF. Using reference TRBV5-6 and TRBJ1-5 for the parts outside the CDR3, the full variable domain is DAGVTQSPTHLIKTRGQQVTLRCSPKSGHDTVSWYQQALGQGPQFIFQYYEEEERQRGNFPDRFSGHQFPNYSSELNVNALLLGDSALYLCASSLGASSSNQPQHFGDGTRLSIL.

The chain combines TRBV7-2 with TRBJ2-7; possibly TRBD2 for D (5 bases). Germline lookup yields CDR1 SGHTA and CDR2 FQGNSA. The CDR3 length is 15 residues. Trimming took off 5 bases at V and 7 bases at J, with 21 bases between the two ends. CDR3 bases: TGTGCCAGCAGCGCTTCCGGGCTAAGCGGAGAGGAGCAGTACTTC. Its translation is CASSASGLSGEEQYF. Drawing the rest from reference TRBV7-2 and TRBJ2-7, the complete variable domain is GAGVSQSPSNKVTEKGKDVELRCDPISGHTALYWYRQSLGQGLEFLIYFQGNSAPDKSGLPSDRFSAERTGGSVSTLTIQRTQQEDSAVYLCASSASGLSGEEQYFGPGTRLTVT.

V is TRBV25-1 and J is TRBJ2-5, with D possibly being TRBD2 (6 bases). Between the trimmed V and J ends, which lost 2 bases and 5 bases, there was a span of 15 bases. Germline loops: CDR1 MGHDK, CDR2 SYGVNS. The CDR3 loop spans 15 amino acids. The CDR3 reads CASSEVGLPGETQYF. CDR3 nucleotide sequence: TGTGCCAGCAGTGAAGTGGGACTCCCCGGGGAGACCCAGTACTTC.

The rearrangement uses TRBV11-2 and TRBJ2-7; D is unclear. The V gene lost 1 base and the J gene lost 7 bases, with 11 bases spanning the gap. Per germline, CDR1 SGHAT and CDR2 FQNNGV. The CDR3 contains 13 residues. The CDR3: CASSLVVGWEQYF. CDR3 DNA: TGTGCCAGCAGCTTAGTAGTGGGCTGGGAGCAGTACTTC. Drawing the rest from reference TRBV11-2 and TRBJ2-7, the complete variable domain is EAGVAQSPRYKIIEKRQSVAFWCNPISGHATLYWYQQILGQGPKLLIQFQNNGVVDDSQLPKDRFSAERLKGVDSTLKIQPAKLEDSAVYLCASSLVVGWEQYFGPGTRLTVT.

This CDR3 reads CASSLSSGQGGKTQYF. The DNA for the CDR3 is TGTGCCAGCAGCTTAAGTTCGGGACAGGGTGGGAAGACCCAGTACTTC. The chain employs TRBV7-8 and TRBJ2-5; 9 positions agree with TRBD1. CDR3 length: 16 residues. J gave up 6 bases and V 2 bases, and 10 bases lay outside the gene matches. Germline assignment: CDR1 SGHVS and CDR2 FQNEAQ.

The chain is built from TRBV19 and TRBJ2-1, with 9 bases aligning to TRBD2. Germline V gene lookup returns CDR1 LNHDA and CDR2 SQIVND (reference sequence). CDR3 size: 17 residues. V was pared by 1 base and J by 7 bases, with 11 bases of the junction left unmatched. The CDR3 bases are TGTGCCAGTAGTATAGGGGGCGGGAGGGCCTGGGGAAATGAGCAGTTCTTC. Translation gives CASSIGGGRAWGNEQFF.

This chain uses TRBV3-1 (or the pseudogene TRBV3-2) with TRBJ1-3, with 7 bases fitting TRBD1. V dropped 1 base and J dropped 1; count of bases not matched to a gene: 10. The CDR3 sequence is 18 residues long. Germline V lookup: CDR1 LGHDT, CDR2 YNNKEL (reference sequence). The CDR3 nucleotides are TGTGCCAGCAGCCAAGTCAGAAGGGGGCGGTTTTCTGGAAACACCATATATTTT. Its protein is CASSQVRRGRFSGNTIYF.

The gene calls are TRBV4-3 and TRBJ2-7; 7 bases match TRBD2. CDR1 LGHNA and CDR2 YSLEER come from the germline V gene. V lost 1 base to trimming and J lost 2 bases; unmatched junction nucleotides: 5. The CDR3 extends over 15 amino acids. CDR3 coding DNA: TGCGCCAGCAGCCAAGCTCTAGCGGCGGCCTACGAGCAGTACTTC. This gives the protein CASSQALAAAYEQYF.

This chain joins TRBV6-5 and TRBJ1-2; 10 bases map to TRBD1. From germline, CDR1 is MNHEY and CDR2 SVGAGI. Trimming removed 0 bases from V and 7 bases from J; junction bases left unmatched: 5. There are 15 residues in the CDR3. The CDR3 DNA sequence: TGTGCCAGCAGTTACTCCCGGGACAGGGGAAGTGGCTACACCTTC. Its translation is CASSYSRDRGSGYTF.

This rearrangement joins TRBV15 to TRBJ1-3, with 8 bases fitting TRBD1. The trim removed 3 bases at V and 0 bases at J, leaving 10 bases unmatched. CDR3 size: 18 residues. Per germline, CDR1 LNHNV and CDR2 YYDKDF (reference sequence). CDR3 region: CATSRNPGQVFSGNTIYF. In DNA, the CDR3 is TGTGCCACCAGCAGGAATCCGGGACAGGTCTTCTCTGGAAACACCATATATTTT.

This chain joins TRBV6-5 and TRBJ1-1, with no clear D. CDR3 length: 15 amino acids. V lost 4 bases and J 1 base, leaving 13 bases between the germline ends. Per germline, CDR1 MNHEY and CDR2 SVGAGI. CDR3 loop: CASSSKPPRNTEAFF. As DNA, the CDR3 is TGTGCCAGCAGTTCCAAACCCCCTAGGAACACTGAAGCTTTCTTT.

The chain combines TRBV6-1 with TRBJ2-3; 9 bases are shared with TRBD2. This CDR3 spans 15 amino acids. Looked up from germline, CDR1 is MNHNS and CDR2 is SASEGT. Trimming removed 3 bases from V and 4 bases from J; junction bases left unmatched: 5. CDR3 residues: CASSEAGGGPDTQYF. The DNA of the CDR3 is TGTGCCAGCAGTGAGGCGGGAGGGGGCCCAGATACGCAGTATTTT.

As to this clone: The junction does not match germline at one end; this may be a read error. CDR3: CAGSRLAGGTDTQYF. The CDR3 coding sequence is TGTGCCGGCAGCCGACTAGCGGGAGGAACAGATACGCAGTATTTT. The chain uses TRBV11-2 and TRBJ2-3; 13 bases map to TRBD2. CDR1 is SGHAT and CDR2 is FQNNGV in the germline V gene. This CDR3 is built from 15 residues. Combining the CDR3 with reference TRBV11-2 and TRBJ2-3 gives the whole variable domain EAGVAQSPRYKIIEKRQSVAFWCNPISGHATLYWYQQILGQGPKLLIQFQNNGVVDDSQLPKDRFSAERLKGVDSTLKIQPAKLEDSAVYLCAGSRLAGGTDTQYFGPGTRLTVL.

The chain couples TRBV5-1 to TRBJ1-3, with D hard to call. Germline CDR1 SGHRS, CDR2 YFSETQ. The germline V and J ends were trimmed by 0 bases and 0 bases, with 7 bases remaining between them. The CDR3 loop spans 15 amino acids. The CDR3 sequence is CASSLDYDSGNTIYF. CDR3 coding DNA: TGCGCCAGCAGCTTGGACTACGACTCTGGAAACACCATATATTTT.

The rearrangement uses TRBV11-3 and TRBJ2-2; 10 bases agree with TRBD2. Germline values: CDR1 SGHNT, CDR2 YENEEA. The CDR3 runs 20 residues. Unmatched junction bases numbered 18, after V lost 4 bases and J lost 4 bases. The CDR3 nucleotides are TGTGCCAGCAGCTCGTTTAGTCAGCCATCGACTAGCGGGTTCACCGGGGAGCTGTTTTTT. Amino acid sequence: CASSSFSQPSTSGFTGELFF.

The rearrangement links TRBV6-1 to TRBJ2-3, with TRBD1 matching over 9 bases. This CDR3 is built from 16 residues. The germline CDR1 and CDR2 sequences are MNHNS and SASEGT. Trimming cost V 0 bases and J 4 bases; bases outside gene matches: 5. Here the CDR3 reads CASSEALGTGSDTQYF. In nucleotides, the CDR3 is TGTGCCAGCAGTGAAGCGCTTGGGACAGGGTCAGATACGCAGTATTTT.

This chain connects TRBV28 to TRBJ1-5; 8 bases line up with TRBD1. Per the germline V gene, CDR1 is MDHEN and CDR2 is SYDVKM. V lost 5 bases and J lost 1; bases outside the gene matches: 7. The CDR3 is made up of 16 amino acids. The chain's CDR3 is CASSPNQGASNQPQHF. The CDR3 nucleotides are TGTGCCAGCAGTCCCAACCAGGGGGCGAGCAATCAGCCCCAGCATTTT.